Sequencing of this T cell receptor beta chain was carried out in a study of PD-1 blockade in classical Hodgkin lymphoma. Only in-frame clones appear in the TCRdb table, and some are missing; sequencing was by immunoSEQ multiplex PCR. The sample comprises some 86,000 clones, 90% of which are singletons, and 2.9% rests with the top ten. A remark on this clone: No antigen is known for it.

Findings and limits, study-wide: The authors excluded patients who started nivolumab under 1 year after ASCT. While CD8+ TCR diversity did not rise significantly by C4D1, CD4+ TCR diversity did. Repertoire differences lack defined causes, possibly disease activity or prior therapy.

V shed 0 bases and J shed 10 bases, with 14 bases lying between them. This CDR3 is 14 amino acids long. CDR1 and CDR2 (germline): SGDLS, YYNGEE. Time point noted: cycle 4 day 1 (C4D1), after 6 weeks of nivolumab. Relapses following autologous stem cell transplantation were seen in all patients, with brentuximab vedotin exposure varying. This sample comprised peripheral blood mononuclear cells (PBMCs), obtained before the fourth cycle of nivolumab. This sequence originates from a human donor with classical Hodgkin lymphoma. The J gene is TRBJ1-3, the V gene TRBV9; D is ambiguous. Here the CDR3 reads CASSVDGQANTIYF. The CDR3 nucleotides are TGTGCCAGCAGCGTAGATGGGCAGGCAAATACCATATATTTT.